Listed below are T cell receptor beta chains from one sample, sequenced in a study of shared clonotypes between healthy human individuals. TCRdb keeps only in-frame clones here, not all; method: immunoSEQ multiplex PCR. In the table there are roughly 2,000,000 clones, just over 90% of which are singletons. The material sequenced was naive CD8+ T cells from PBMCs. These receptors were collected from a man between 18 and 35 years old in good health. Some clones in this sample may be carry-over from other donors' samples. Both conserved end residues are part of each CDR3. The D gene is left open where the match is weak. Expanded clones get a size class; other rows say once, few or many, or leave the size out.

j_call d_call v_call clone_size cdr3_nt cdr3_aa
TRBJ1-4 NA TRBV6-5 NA TGTGCCAGCAAGAAGGGACGCACTATAGGAAAACTGTTTTTT CASKKGRTIGKLFF
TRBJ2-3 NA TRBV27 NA TGTGCCAGCAGTTTATCAAGGGACTCGACCACAGATACGCAGTATTTT CASSLSRDSTTDTQYF
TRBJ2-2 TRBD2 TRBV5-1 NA TGCGCCAGCAGATCCGGACTAGCGGTTAACACCGGGGAGCTGTTTTTT CASRSGLAVNTGELFF
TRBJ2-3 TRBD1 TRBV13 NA TGTGCCAGCAGCTTCGACAGGGGGCTCGATACGCAGTATTTT CASSFDRGLDTQYF
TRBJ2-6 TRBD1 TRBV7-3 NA TGTGCCAGCAGCTTGACGAGACAGGGGCACCGTGGGGCCAACGTCCTGACTTTC CASSLTRQGHRGANVLTF
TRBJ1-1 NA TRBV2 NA TGTGCCAGCAGTGAACGGGGCAGGAGGAACACTGAAGCTTTCTTT CASSERGRRNTEAFF
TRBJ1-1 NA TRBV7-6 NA TGTGCCAGCAGCTTAAGCGGGGGTCAGAACACTGAAGCTTTCTTT CASSLSGGQNTEAFF
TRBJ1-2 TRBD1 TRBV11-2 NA TGTGCCAGCAGCTCATTACTCGACAGGGTAGGCCTCGCCACCTTC CASSSLLDRVGLATF
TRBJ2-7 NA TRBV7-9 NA TGTGCCAGCAGCTTAGGGACAGAAGGCTACGAGCAGTACTTC CASSLGTEGYEQYF
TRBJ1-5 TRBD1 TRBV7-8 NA TGTGCCAGCAGCGGACAGGGTAGGGTGGGCAATCAGCCCCAGCATTTT CASSGQGRVGNQPQHF
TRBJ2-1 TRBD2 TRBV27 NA TGTGCCAGCAGTTTGGGGACTAGCGGGAGCAATGAGCAGTTCTTC CASSLGTSGSNEQFF
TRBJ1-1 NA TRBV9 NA TGTGCCAGCAGCGTAGCGTCCACTCCGAACACTGAAGCTTTCTTT CASSVASTPNTEAFF
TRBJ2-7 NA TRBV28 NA TGTGCCAGCAGTTCCTTTTGGTCAGGGGCGCTCAACGAGCAGTACTTC CASSSFWSGALNEQYF
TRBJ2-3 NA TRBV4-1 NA TGCGCCAGCAGCCAAGATAGCCTAGCCCACACAGATACGCAGTATTTT CASSQDSLAHTDTQYF
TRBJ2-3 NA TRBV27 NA TGTGCCAGCAGTACTCAAAGCGGCACAGATACGCAGTATTTT CASSTQSGTDTQYF
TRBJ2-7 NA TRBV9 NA TGTGCCAGCAGCGTAGGGGGTCCCTCCTACGAGCAGTACTTC CASSVGGPSYEQYF
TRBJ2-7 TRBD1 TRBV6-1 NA TGTGCCATAAGGACAGGAGGTGGGGAGCAGTACTTC CAIRTGGGEQYF
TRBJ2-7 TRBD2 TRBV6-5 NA TGTGCCAGCACCCCCCTAGCGGGAGCCTCCTACGAGCAGTACTTC CASTPLAGASYEQYF
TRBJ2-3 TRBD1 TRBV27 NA TGTGCCAGCAGGTCTGCCGGGACAGCTATCACAGATACGCAGTATTTT CASRSAGTAITDTQYF
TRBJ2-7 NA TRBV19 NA TGTGCCAGTAGTATAGCGGGCAGCTCCTACGAGCAGTACTTC CASSIAGSSYEQYF
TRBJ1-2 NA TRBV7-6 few TGTGCCAGCAGCTTATTGGCGGGGGCACCCTATGGCTACACCTTC CASSLLAGAPYGYTF
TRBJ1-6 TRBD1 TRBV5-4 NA TGTGCCAGCAGCTTTACAGGGGGTTCACCCCTCCACTTT CASSFTGGSPLHF
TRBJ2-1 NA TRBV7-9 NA TGTGCCAGCAGCCGACCAATGAATGAGCAGTTCTTC CASSRPMNEQFF
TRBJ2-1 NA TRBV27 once TGTGCCAGCGGGGGACCGTACAATGAGCAGTTCTTC CASGGPYNEQFF
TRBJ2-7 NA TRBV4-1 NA TGCGCCAGCAGCCAAGTCGCTGAGAGGAGCGAGCAGTACTTC CASSQVAERSEQYF
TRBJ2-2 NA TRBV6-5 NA TGTGCCAGCAGTTACTCGGGACCCGGGGAGCTGTTTTTT CASSYSGPGELFF
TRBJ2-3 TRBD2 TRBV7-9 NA TGTGCCAGCAGCCCCGGGCCTAATAGCGGGGATACGCAGTATTTT CASSPGPNSGDTQYF
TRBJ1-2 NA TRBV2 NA TGTGCCACCGTGGGGGGGGAGAACTATGGCTACACCTTC CATVGGENYGYTF
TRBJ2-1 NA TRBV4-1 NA TGCGCCAGCAGCCAAGTAGTAGGGAATGAGCAGTTCTTC CASSQVVGNEQFF
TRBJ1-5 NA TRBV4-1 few TGCGCCAGCAGCGTGGGCAATCAGCCCCAGCATTTT CASSVGNQPQHF
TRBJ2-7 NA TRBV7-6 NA TGTGCCAGCAGCTTAGATGGCCCATCGGACAAGCAGTACTTC CASSLDGPSDKQYF
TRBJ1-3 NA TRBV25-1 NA TGTGCCAGCAGTGCACGGTCGTTGGGAAACACCATATATTTT CASSARSLGNTIYF
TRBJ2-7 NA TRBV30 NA TGTGCCTGGGGGGAGATCGCGGTGAAGCAGTACTTC CAWGEIAVKQYF
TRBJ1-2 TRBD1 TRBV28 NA TGTGCCAGCAGTTTGTCGACAGGGTGGAACTATGGCTACACCTTC CASSLSTGWNYGYTF
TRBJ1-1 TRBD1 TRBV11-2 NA TGTGCCAGCAGCTACCCGGGACAGGGAGACACTGAAGCTTTCTTT CASSYPGQGDTEAFF
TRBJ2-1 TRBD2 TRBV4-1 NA TGCGCCAGCAGCCATCTCGGCGGGGGTTCCTACAATGAGCAGTTCTTC CASSHLGGGSYNEQFF
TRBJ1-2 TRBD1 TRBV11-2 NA TGTGCCAGCAGCTTAGTAAGGCAGGGGGGGAACTATGGCTACACCTTC CASSLVRQGGNYGYTF
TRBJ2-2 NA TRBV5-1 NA TGCGCCAGCAGCATGATCCAGGCGGACACCGGGGAGCTGTTTTTT CASSMIQADTGELFF
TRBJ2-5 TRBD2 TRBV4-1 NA TGCGCCAGCGCCCGCCAGGGAGGGGAGACCCAGTACTTC CASARQGGETQYF
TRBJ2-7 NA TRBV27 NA TGTGCCAGCAGTTTATCCTCGCGGAGCTCCTACGAGCAGTACTTC CASSLSSRSSYEQYF
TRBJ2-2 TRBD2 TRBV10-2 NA TGCGCCATCGCCACTGCGAGATGGGGGAGGGCCAACACCGGGGAGCTGTTTTTT CAIATARWGRANTGELFF
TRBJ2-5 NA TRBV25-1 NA TGTGCCAGCAGTGCCCTTTACAGGGCTGGGGAGACCCAGTACTTC CASSALYRAGETQYF
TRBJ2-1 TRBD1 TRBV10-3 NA TGTGCCATCAAGGACAGGGGGCGTGGGGATGAGCAGTTCTTC CAIKDRGRGDEQFF
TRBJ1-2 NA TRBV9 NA TGTGCCAGCAGCGTAGTGCCGGGGGACTCCTTCTATGGCTACACCTTC CASSVVPGDSFYGYTF
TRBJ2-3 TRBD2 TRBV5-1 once TGCGCCAGCAGCTTGCACAGCGGGAGCTCAGATACGCAGTATTTT CASSLHSGSSDTQYF
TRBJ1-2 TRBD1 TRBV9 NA TGTGCCAGCAGCTCTCCCCCCGGGACAGGGGGCGCGGGTGGTCGTGGCTACACCTTC CASSSPPGTGGAGGRGYTF
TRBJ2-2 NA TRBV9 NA TGTGCCAGCAGCGCTCGGAGTCTCGGGGAGCTGTTTTTT CASSARSLGELFF
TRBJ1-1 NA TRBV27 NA TGTGCCAGCAGTTTAAACAGTCCCCATCCCACTATGGAAGCTTTCTTT CASSLNSPHPTMEAFF
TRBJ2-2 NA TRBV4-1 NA TGCGCCAGCAGCCAAGATTGGATCACCGGGGAGCTGTTTTTT CASSQDWITGELFF
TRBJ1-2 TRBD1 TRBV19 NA TGTGCCAGTAGTTCTTGGGACAGGGATGGCTACACCTTC CASSSWDRDGYTF